The 5 T cell receptor beta chains below all came from one sample that was sequenced in a study of blood T cell repertoires in COVID-19. Assay: immunoSEQ multiplex PCR; the TCRdb copy retains only in-frame clones and omits some. Counted here are about 390,000 clones, about 87% occurring once; the ten biggest clones make up approximately 2.5%. The sample was peripheral blood. All receptors derive from an older woman with COVID-19, enrolled during active disease.

This chain uses TRBV7-8 with TRBJ2-3, with TRBD1 as a possible D gene (6 bases). The CDR3 runs 13 residues. V was trimmed by 8 bases and J by 2 bases, leaving 11 bases between them. The germline gives CDR1 SGHVS, CDR2 FQNEAQ. CDR3 loop: CASGQTNTDTQYF. CDR3 coding DNA: TGTGCCAGCGGACAGACTAACACAGATACGCAGTATTTT. Variable domain in full (rest from reference TRBV7-8 and TRBJ2-3): GAGVSQSPRYKVAKRGQDVALRCDPISGHVSLFWYQQALGQGPEFLTYFQNEAQLDKSGLPSDRFFAERPEGSVSTLKIQRTQQEDSAVYLCASGQTNTDTQYFGPGTRLTVL.

Details on this clone: The junction departs from the called germline gene at one end, perhaps through a read error. DNA for the CDR3: TGTGCCAGCTCACCGTTTACAGGGGGGAACGCTGAAGCTTTCTTT. The encoded protein is CASSPFTGGNAEAFF. V is TRBV18 and J is TRBJ1-1, with TRBD1 matching 8 bases. Germline assignment: CDR1 KGHSH and CDR2 LQKENI. CDR3 size: 15 residues.

The rearrangement joins TRBV4-1 to TRBJ2-2, with D unclear. V dropped 0 bases and J dropped 3 bases, with 5 bases sitting between them. The CDR3 runs to 14 residues. Germline values: CDR1 MGHRA, CDR2 YSYEKL. The CDR3 coding sequence is TGCGCCAGCAGCCAAGAACAACACACCGGGGAGCTGTTTTTT. This codes for CASSQEQHTGELFF.

This chain links TRBV5-8 with TRBJ2-7; TRBD2 is a possible D gene (7 bases). Germline CDR1 reads SGHTS; CDR2 reads YDEGEE. V was cut by 5 bases and J by 3 bases, with 18 bases left in between. CDR3 size: 15 residues. CDR3: CASSTSGGRFYEQYF. The DNA of the CDR3 is TGTGCCAGCAGTACCTCGGGGGGCCGGTTCTACGAGCAGTACTTC.

This sequence joins TRBV5-6 and TRBJ1-6; 9 nucleotides line up with TRBD1. CDR3 length equals 16 residues. Trimming removed 4 bases from V and 2 bases from J; junction bases left unmatched: 4. Germline V gives CDR1 SGHDT, CDR2 YYEEEE. DNA of the CDR3: TGTGCCAGCAGCCTTACAGGGGGCACCTATAATTCACCCCTCCACTTT. It yields the protein CASSLTGGTYNSPLHF.